This T cell receptor (beta chain) was captured by sequencing in a study of T cell responses to AZD1222 COVID-19 vaccine. Study-level results: Spike was spanned by vaccine-associated CD4 TCRs, which were dominant at 160-218 and 743-854. Just a handful of people given AZD1222 tested seropositive at baseline. Donors were chiefly white British, with a greater number of females, and clonal diversity was perhaps underestimated.

There are 16 residues in the CDR3. The V and J ends lost 1 base and 7 bases respectively, with 17 bases between them. Germline V gene sequence: CDR1 SGHTA, CDR2 FQGNSA. In the case of this clone: No antigen is known for it.

Repertoires were generated with immunoSEQ multiplex PCR, while TCRdb's copy carries only in-frame clones and drops some. The sample lists 150,000 to 160,000 clones; roughly nine tenths were seen once. The specimen was peripheral blood, collected on day 0 of MenACWY control vaccination. This chain joins TRBV7-2 and TRBJ2-4, with D possibly being TRBD2 (6 bases). This TCR was recovered from an adult in good health. The DNA of the CDR3 is TGTGCCAGCAGCTTAGGAGCGGGTCAATTAGGGAACATTCAGTACTTC. This gives the protein CASSLGAGQLGNIQYF.